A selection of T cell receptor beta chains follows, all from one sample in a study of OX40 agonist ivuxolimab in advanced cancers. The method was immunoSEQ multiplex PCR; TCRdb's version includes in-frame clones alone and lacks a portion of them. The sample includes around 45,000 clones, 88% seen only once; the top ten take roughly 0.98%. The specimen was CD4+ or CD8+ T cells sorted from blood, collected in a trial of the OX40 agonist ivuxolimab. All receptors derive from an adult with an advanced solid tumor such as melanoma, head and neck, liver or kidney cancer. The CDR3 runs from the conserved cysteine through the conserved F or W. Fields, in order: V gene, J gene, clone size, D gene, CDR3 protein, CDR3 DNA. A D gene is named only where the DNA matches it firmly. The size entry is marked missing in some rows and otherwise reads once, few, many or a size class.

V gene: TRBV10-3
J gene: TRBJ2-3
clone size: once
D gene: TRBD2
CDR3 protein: CAISDPRSGRNTDTQYF
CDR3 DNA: TGTGCCATCAGTGACCCGCGAAGCGGGAGAAACACAGATACGCAGTATTTT

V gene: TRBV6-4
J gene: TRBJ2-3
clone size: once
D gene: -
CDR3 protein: CASSSSGTDTQYF
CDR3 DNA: TGTGCCAGCAGTTCTAGCGGCACAGATACGCAGTATTTT

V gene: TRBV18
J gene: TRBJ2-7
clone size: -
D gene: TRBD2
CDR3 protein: CASSLGTSGVYEQYF
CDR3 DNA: TGTGCCAGCTCACTCGGGACTAGCGGAGTTTACGAGCAGTACTTC

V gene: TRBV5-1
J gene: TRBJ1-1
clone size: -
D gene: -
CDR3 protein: CASSTQTGNTEAFF
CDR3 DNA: TGCGCCAGCAGCACCCAAACAGGGAACACTGAAGCTTTCTTT

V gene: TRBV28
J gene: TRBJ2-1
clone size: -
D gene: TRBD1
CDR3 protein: CASSDRVRRSEQFF
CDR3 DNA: TGTGCCAGCAGTGACAGGGTGAGGAGGAGTGAGCAGTTCTTC

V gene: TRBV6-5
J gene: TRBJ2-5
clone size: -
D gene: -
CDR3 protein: CASSGWYQETQYF
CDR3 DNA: TGTGCCAGCAGCGGGTGGTACCAAGAGACCCAGTACTTC

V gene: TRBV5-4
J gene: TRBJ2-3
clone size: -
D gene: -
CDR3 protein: CASSLKVGGTDTQYF
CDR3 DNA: TGTGCCAGCAGCTTGAAGGTGGGAGGCACAGATACGCAGTATTTT

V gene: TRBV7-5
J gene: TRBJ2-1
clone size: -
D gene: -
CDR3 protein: CARSLVRGLYNEQFF
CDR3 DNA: TGTGCCAGAAGCTTAGTCCGGGGACTTTACAATGAGCAGTTCTTC

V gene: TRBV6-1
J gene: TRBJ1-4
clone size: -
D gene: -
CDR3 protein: CASSESGLNEKLFF
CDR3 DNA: TGTGCCAGCAGTGAATCAGGTCTTAATGAAAAACTGTTTTTT

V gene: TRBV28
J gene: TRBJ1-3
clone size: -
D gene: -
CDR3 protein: CASILRLYSGNTIYF
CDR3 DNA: TGTGCCAGCATCCTTAGACTCTACTCTGGAAACACCATATATTTT

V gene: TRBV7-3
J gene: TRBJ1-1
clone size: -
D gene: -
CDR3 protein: CASSTQGRDAEAFF
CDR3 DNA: TGTGCCAGCAGCACGCAGGGTCGGGACGCTGAAGCTTTCTTT

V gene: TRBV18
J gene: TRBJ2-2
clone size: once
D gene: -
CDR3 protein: CASSPRNPDTGELFF
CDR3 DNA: TGTGCCAGCTCACCACGGAACCCGGACACCGGGGAGCTGTTTTTT

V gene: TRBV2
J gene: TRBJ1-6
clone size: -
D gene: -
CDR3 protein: CASMGLTYSPLHF
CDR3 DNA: TGTGCCAGCATGGGACTGACCTATTCACCCCTCCACTTT

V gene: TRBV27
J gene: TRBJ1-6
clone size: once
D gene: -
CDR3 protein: CASSLQGNSPLHF
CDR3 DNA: TGTGCCAGCAGTTTACAGGGAAATTCACCCCTCCACTTT

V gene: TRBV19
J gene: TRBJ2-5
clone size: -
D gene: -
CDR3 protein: CASTRAGFEETQYF
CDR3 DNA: TGTGCCAGTACCCGCGCAGGGTTCGAGGAGACCCAGTACTTC

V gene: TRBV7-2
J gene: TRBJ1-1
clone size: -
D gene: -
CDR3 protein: CASSLALRDTEAFF
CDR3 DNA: TGTGCCAGCAGCTTAGCGCTGAGGGACACTGAAGCTTTCTTT

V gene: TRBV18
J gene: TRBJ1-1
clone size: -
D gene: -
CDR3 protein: CASSPTDTSGTEAFF
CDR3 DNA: TGTGCCAGCTCACCGACAGACACAAGCGGGACTGAAGCTTTCTTT

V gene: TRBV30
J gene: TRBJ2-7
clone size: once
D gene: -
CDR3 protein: CAWSVESFYEQYF
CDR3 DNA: TGTGCCTGGAGTGTTGAAAGTTTCTACGAGCAGTACTTC

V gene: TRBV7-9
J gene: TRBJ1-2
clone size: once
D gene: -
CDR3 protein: CASSLAQSNYGYTF
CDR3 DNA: TGTGCCAGCAGCTTAGCGCAGTCTAACTATGGCTACACCTTC

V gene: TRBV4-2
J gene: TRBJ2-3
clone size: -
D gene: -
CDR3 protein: CASSQYTDTQYF
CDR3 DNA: TGTGCCAGCAGCCAATACACAGATACGCAGTATTTT

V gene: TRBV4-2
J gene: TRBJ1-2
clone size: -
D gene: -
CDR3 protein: CASSQVGQGFGYTF
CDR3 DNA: TGTGCCAGCAGCCAAGTAGGACAAGGGTTTGGCTACACCTTC

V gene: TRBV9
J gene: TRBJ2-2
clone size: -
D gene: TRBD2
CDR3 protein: CASSAYAGTSGGELFF
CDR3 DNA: TGTGCCAGCAGCGCGTACGCCGGGACTAGCGGCGGGGAGCTGTTTTTT